The rows below give T cell receptor beta chains drawn from one sample of a study of cytomegalovirus exposure and HLA in healthy donors. Sequenced by immunoSEQ multiplex PCR; TCRdb stores in-frame clones only, minus some. There are about 94,000 clones in the sample; 81% occur only once, and about 9.3% lies in the top ten. Sequencing was done on a sample of PBMCs. The receptors here all came from a human donor in good health. Both conserved end residues are part of each CDR3. The D gene is left open where the match is weak. The listing skips clone size in some rows; elsewhere it reads once, few, many or a size class.

cdr3_length d_call j_call v_call clone_size cdr3_aa cdr3_nt
16 TRBD1 TRBJ2-5 TRBV25-1 NA CASGPGQGWLVETQYF TGTGCCAGCGGACCGGGACAGGGGTGGTTGGTCGAGACCCAGTACTTC
16 TRBD2 TRBJ2-5 TRBV19 once CASTPGALAGGETQYF TGTGCCAGTACCCCTGGCGCGCTAGCGGGGGGAGAGACCCAGTACTTC
16 NA TRBJ1-2 TRBV7-2 NA CASSPSPTSGGGGYTF TGTGCCAGCAGCCCATCCCCGACGTCAGGCGGGGGAGGCTACACCTTC
16 TRBD2 TRBJ2-3 TRBV29-1 NA CSVFTGLAGGLDTQYF TGCAGCGTTTTTACTGGACTAGCGGGGGGGTTAGATACGCAGTATTTT
14 NA TRBJ1-3 TRBV13 NA CASSAVSSGNTIYF TGTGCCAGCAGCGCCGTGAGCTCTGGAAACACCATATATTTT
16 TRBD1 TRBJ2-7 TRBV7-2 NA CASSKDSGTGGYEQYF TGTGCCAGCAGCAAAGACTCCGGGACAGGTGGTTACGAGCAGTACTTC
15 NA TRBJ2-1 TRBV7-9 NA CASSLGTNLGNEQFF TGTGCCAGCAGCTTAGGGACTAACCTCGGCAATGAGCAGTTCTTC
14 NA TRBJ2-5 TRBV27 NA CASNMGGAQETQYF TGTGCCAGCAACATGGGGGGGGCCCAAGAGACCCAGTACTTC
15 TRBD2 TRBJ2-3 TRBV6-1 NA CAILLGRGGADTQYF TGTGCCATCCTTCTCGGGAGGGGAGGGGCAGATACGCAGTATTTT
15 NA TRBJ1-4 TRBV4-3 NA CASSQDRQVGEKLFF TGCGCCAGCAGCCAAGATCGACAGGTCGGTGAAAAACTGTTTTTT
18 TRBD1 TRBJ2-6 TRBV7-6 few CASSSPTGDFSGANVLTF TGTGCCAGCAGCTCCCCGACAGGGGATTTCTCTGGGGCCAACGTCCTGACTTTC
17 TRBD1 TRBJ2-7 TRBV4-3 few CASSQERDRALFGEQYF TGCGCCAGCAGCCAAGAACGAGACAGGGCCCTATTTGGCGAGCAGTACTTC
14 NA TRBJ1-5 TRBV9 NA CASSVDDSRRPQHF TGTGCCAGCAGCGTAGACGACAGTAGGAGGCCCCAGCATTTT
14 TRBD1 TRBJ1-5 TRBV6-6 few CASSYSTGAQPQHF TGTGCCAGCAGTTACTCGACAGGGGCTCAGCCCCAGCATTTT
23 TRBD1 TRBJ1-5 TRBV9 NA CASSVPELYFGDRLYTTNQPQHF TGTGCCAGCAGCGTCCCCGAGTTATACTTTGGGGACAGGCTTTATACCACGAATCAGCCCCAGCATTTT
17 TRBD1 TRBJ2-4 TRBV5-1 NA CASSSGQFSSAKNIQYF TGCGCCAGCAGCTCGGGACAGTTCAGTTCAGCCAAAAACATTCAGTACTTC
15 NA TRBJ1-5 TRBV19 NA CASSVRGGGNQPQHF TGTGCCAGTAGCGTAAGGGGGGGTGGCAATCAGCCCCAGCATTTT
16 NA TRBJ2-2 TRBV7-3 once CASSLQTSRDTGELFF TGTGCCAGCAGCTTACAGACTAGTCGTGACACCGGGGAGCTGTTTTTT
15 TRBD2 TRBJ2-5 TRBV7-3 NA CASSLGGRAEETQYF TGTGCCAGCAGCTTAGGCGGGAGGGCCGAGGAGACCCAGTACTTC
11 NA TRBJ2-7 TRBV20-1 NA CSARLSYEQYF TGCAGTGCTAGACTATCCTACGAGCAGTACTTC
15 TRBD1 TRBJ2-7 TRBV27 few CASSLVWTGFNEQYF TGTGCCAGCAGTTTAGTATGGACAGGGTTCAACGAGCAGTACTTC
12 NA TRBJ2-7 TRBV9 NA CASSPQTDEQYF TGTGCCAGCAGCCCCCAGACAGACGAGCAGTACTTC
15 TRBD1 TRBJ1-2 TRBV2 NA CASRLPGQGTHGYTF TGTGCCAGCAGATTACCGGGACAGGGGACGCATGGCTACACCTTC
14 TRBD1 TRBJ1-6 TRBV19 NA CASTQGVPNSPLHF TGTGCCAGTACCCAGGGGGTTCCCAATTCACCCCTCCACTTT
17 TRBD2 TRBJ2-7 TRBV11-2 NA CASSFGGLRVSSYEQYF TGTGCCAGCAGCTTCGGGGGGTTGAGAGTGAGCTCCTACGAGCAGTACTTC
13 NA TRBJ2-1 TRBV5-4 NA CASSLAGVDEQFF TGTGCCAGCAGCTTGGCCGGGGTCGATGAGCAGTTCTTC
14 NA TRBJ2-7 TRBV7-2 few CASSRGLSSYEQYF TGTGCCAGCAGCCGGGGACTCAGCTCCTACGAGCAGTACTTC
15 NA TRBJ2-7 TRBV29-1 NA CSVMGGQDNFYEQYF TGCAGCGTTATGGGAGGCCAGGACAACTTCTACGAGCAGTACTTC
15 TRBD1 TRBJ1-1 TRBV28 NA CASSVVGQGNTEAFF TGTGCCAGCAGTGTGGTGGGACAGGGGAACACTGAAGCTTTCTTT
17 TRBD2 TRBJ2-3 TRBV7-2 NA CASSLVWRGGQTDTQYF TGTGCCAGCAGCTTAGTGTGGCGGGGGGGCCAGACAGATACGCAGTATTTT
12 NA TRBJ2-7 TRBV30 NA CAWSESRYEQYF TGTGCCTGGAGCGAGTCTAGGTACGAGCAGTACTTC
21 NA TRBJ1-4 TRBV4-3 NA CASSPRAGKGIVRTTNEKLFF TGCGCCAGCAGCCCTCGGGCAGGAAAGGGGATAGTAAGAACAACTAATGAAAAACTGTTTTTT
13 NA TRBJ1-2 TRBV7-8 NA CASSLDRGVGYTF TGTGCCAGCAGCTTAGACCGGGGAGTTGGCTACACCTTC
15 TRBD2 TRBJ2-3 TRBV7-9 NA CASSLATSGTDTQYF TGTGCCAGCAGCTTAGCGACTAGCGGAACAGATACGCAGTATTTT
16 TRBD1 TRBJ1-1 TRBV4-1 NA CASSQDDRGDRGEAFF TGCGCCAGCAGCCAGGACGACAGGGGGGATAGGGGTGAAGCTTTCTTT
14 TRBD1 TRBJ2-2 TRBV29-1 few CSVRGQGDTGELFF TGCAGCGTCCGCGGACAGGGGGACACCGGGGAGCTGTTTTTT
12 NA TRBJ2-3 TRBV27 once CASGSGADTQYF TGTGCCAGCGGGAGTGGGGCAGATACGCAGTATTTT
18 TRBD1 TRBJ2-6 TRBV28 NA CASSPGDRASSGANVLTF TGTGCCAGCAGTCCCGGGGACAGGGCTAGCTCTGGGGCCAACGTCCTGACTTTC
13 NA TRBJ2-7 TRBV11-1 once CASSSRGWYEQYF TGTGCCAGCAGCTCCAGGGGTTGGTACGAGCAGTACTTC
16 NA TRBJ2-3 TRBV2 NA CASSGAERANTDTQYF TGTGCCAGCAGTGGGGCTGAGCGGGCAAACACAGATACGCAGTATTTT
17 TRBD1 TRBJ2-2 TRBV7-6 NA CASSSKKPGQSTGELFF TGTGCCAGCAGCTCAAAAAAACCGGGACAGAGCACCGGGGAGCTGTTTTTT
15 NA TRBJ2-7 TRBV15 NA CATSREGLLSYEQYF TGTGCCACCAGCAGAGAGGGGCTGCTCTCCTACGAGCAGTACTTC